This TCR beta chain was documented in a study of T cells in Graves' hyperthyroidism and ophthalmopathy. Amplification of TCR beta CDR3 regions used RNA as the template. The HTBI primer set drove a first-round RT-PCR of the TCR CDR3. TCRdb re-called the multiplex PCR reads through MiXCR, storing one row per CDR3 protein. The table lists roughly 700,000 distinct CDR3 sequences, 11% to 15% of them singletons, with approximately 10% in the top ten. This CDR3 region has 13 residues. Germline CDR1 and CDR2: SGHRS and YFSETQ. Between the trimmed V and J ends, which lost 2 bases and 4 bases, there was a span of 9 bases.

Material for sequencing was blood. This clonotype originated in a woman younger than 35 with Graves' hyperthyroidism. The chain uses TRBV5-1 and TRBJ1-1; D is unclear. The CDR3 reads CASSFRESTEAFF. The CDR3 DNA sequence: TGCGCCAGCAGCTTTCGAGAGAGCACTGAAGCTTTCTTT.